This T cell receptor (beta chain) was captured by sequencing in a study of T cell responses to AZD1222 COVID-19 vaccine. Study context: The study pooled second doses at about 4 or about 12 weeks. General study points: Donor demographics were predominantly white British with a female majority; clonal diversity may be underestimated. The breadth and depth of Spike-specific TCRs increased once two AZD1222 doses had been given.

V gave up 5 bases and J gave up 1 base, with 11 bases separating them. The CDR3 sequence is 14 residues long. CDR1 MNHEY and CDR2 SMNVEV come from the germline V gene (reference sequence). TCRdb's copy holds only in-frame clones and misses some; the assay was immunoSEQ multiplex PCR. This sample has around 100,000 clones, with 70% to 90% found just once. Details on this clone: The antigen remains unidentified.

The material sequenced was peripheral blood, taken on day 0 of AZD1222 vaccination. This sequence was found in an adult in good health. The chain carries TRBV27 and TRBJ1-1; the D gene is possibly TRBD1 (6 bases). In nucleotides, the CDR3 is TGTGCCAGCAGTACTTTGACAGGGAACACTGAAGCTTTCTTT. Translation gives CASSTLTGNTEAFF.